What follows are 14 T cell receptor beta chains derived from one specimen sequenced in a study of Ad26.COV2.S vaccination and SARS-CoV-2 variants. The table came from immunoSEQ multiplex PCR; TCRdb's copy has only in-frame clones and leaves some out. Among about 350,000 clones listed, around 89% were seen once. The treatment was: 19 received Ad26.COV2.S at low or high dose, single or two shots; 5 received placebo; per-sample allocation not given. Sample collection was performed on day 63 after the first vaccine or placebo injection. Source: peripheral blood, taken in a trial of Ad26.COV2.S vaccine versus placebo. The receptors were sampled from a person between 18 and 65 years old who received the Ad26.COV2.S COVID-19 vaccine or a placebo.

This chain links TRBV3-1 (or the pseudogene TRBV3-2) with TRBJ2-1; 13 bases line up with TRBD2. The CDR3 sequence is 18 residues long. The J segment lost 6 bases and the V segment lost 1 base, leaving 9 bases of the junction unmatched. The germline V gene has CDR1 LGHDT and CDR2 YNNKEL (reference sequence). CDR3 coding DNA: TGTGCCAGCAGCCAAGCCTTTTCCTGGACTAGCGGGAGCAATGAGCAGTTCTTC. Protein product: CASSQAFSWTSGSNEQFF.

For this clone: The same CDR3 can be traced to other DNA sequences in this sample. This chain uses TRBV7-9 with TRBJ2-7; a weak D match, TRBD2 (6 bases). Germline V lookup: CDR1 SEHNR, CDR2 FQNEAQ (reference sequence). V dropped 2 bases and J dropped 4 bases, with 6 bases sitting between them. The CDR3 loop spans 12 amino acids. CDR3 sequence reads: CASSLSGYEQYF. The CDR3 DNA reads as TGTGCCAGCAGCTTAAGCGGGTACGAGCAGTACTTC.

The rearrangement uses TRBV28 and TRBJ2-1; possibly TRBD2 for D (6 bases). This CDR3 has 16 residues. The germline V and J ends were trimmed by 6 bases and 0 bases, with 15 bases remaining between them. Per the germline V gene, CDR1 is MDHEN and CDR2 is SYDVKM. CDR3 protein: CASSSTSRSSYNEQFF. The DNA of the CDR3 is TGTGCCAGCAGCTCAACTAGCCGGAGCTCCTACAATGAGCAGTTCTTC.

The chain joins TRBV18 to TRBJ1-2; D not certain. V shed 3 bases and J shed 0 bases, with 8 bases lying between them. Looked up from germline, CDR1 is KGHSH and CDR2 is LQKENI. The length of the CDR3 is 14 residues. For the CDR3, the DNA is TGTGCCAGCTCACCTTCAGCAACTAACTATGGCTACACCTTC. Translated, it gives CASSPSATNYGYTF. The complete variable domain, with remaining parts taken from reference TRBV18 and TRBJ1-2, reads NAGVMQNPRHLVRRRGQEARLRCSPMKGHSHVYWYRQLPEEGLKFMVYLQKENIIDESGMPKERFSAEFPKEGPSILRIQQVVRGDSAAYFCASSPSATNYGYTFGSGTRLTVV.

J is TRBJ2-1 and V is TRBV7-3; tentative D call: TRBD2 (5 bases). The V end lost 1 base, the J end lost 4 bases, and 8 bases lay between the germline ends. Germline values: CDR1 SGHTA, CDR2 FQGTGA. The CDR3 is made up of 14 amino acids. The CDR3 protein is CASSLNRGYNEQFF. The CDR3 DNA follows: TGTGCCAGCAGCTTAAACCGGGGATACAATGAGCAGTTCTTC.

This chain uses TRBV28 with TRBJ1-2; D perhaps matches TRBD1 (5 bases). Germline values: CDR1 MDHEN, CDR2 SYDVKM. V was pared by 2 bases and J by 0 bases, with 10 bases between. The CDR3 has 15 amino acids. The CDR3 DNA follows: TGTGCCAGCAGTTTAGGGGACCGCGCTAACTATGGCTACACCTTC. Translating gives CASSLGDRANYGYTF.

The genes are TRBV18 and TRBJ2-5, with D tentatively TRBD2 (5 bases). The CDR3 spans 18 residues. Germline CDR1 and CDR2: KGHSH and LQKENI. V shed 1 base and J shed 4 bases, with 22 bases lying between them. The CDR3 nucleotides are TGTGCCAGCTCACCACGGTACTGGGAGAAACTAAGGAGAGAGACCCAGTACTTC. This translates into CASSPRYWEKLRRETQYF.

This chain links TRBV10-3 with TRBJ2-7; D gene ambiguous. V was shortened by 4 bases and J by 1 base, with 8 bases between the two germline ends. Looked up from germline, CDR1 is ENHRY and CDR2 is SYGVKD. The CDR3 contains 13 residues. CDR3 nucleotide sequence: TGTGCCATCAGTGGAGGCGGATCCTACGAGCAGTACTTC. Its translation is CAISGGGSYEQYF.

The rearrangement uses TRBV29-1 and TRBJ2-1; 12 nucleotides match TRBD2. This CDR3 has 15 residues. CDR1 and CDR2 from the germline V gene are SQVTM and ANQGSEA. J lost 7 bases, V lost 7 bases, and 11 bases had no gene match. The CDR3 protein is CSGGPLAGGRNEQFF. For the CDR3, the DNA is TGCAGCGGCGGGCCTCTAGCGGGAGGGCGTAATGAGCAGTTCTTC.

The rearrangement links TRBV14 to TRBJ2-7, with D possibly matching TRBD1 (6 bases). The CDR3 is 19 residues long. Trimming removed 0 bases from V and 3 bases from J, with 24 bases in between. Germline CDR1 and CDR2: SGHDN and FVKESK. The CDR3 here is CASSQEGRGLRGRYYEQYF. DNA of the CDR3: TGTGCCAGCAGCCAAGAAGGCAGGGGTTTACGGGGTAGGTACTACGAGCAGTACTTC.

Only one count was recorded for this clone. The CDR3 protein is CAWSVGTSDTQYF. The CDR3 DNA reads as TGTGCCTGGAGTGTTGGCACTTCAGATACGCAGTATTTT. V usage is TRBV30 and J usage is TRBJ2-3; D unresolved. Trimming removed 0 bases from V and 4 bases from J, with 8 bases in between. Looked up from germline, CDR1 is GTSNPN and CDR2 is SVGIG (reference sequence). The CDR3 spans 13 residues.

This clone was recorded once. The V gene is TRBV6-2 or TRBV6-3, the J gene TRBJ1-2; a possible D gene is TRBD1 (5 bases). Between the trimmed V and J ends, which lost 3 bases and 7 bases, there was a span of 9 bases. This CDR3 is 12 amino acids long. Germline-derived CDR1 and CDR2 are MNHEY and SVGEGT. This CDR3 is CASSYSGVGYTF. CDR3 bases: TGTGCCAGCAGTTATTCGGGGGTTGGCTACACCTTC.

V is TRBV29-1 and J is TRBJ1-2; maybe TRBD1 (5 bases). Per germline, CDR1 SQVTM and CDR2 ANQGSEA. V shed 1 base and J shed 2 bases, with 11 bases lying between them. The CDR3 has 14 residues. CDR3 DNA sequence: TGCAGCGTTGAAGGCCCTGGGGGGAACTATGGCTACACCTTC. It encodes CSVEGPGGNYGYTF.

This sequence joins TRBV6-1 and TRBJ2-5; D gene unclear. V lost 2 bases and J lost 5, with 9 bases in between. CDR1 MNHNS and CDR2 SASEGT come from the germline V gene. The CDR3 totals 13 residues. For the CDR3, the DNA is TGTGCCAGCAGTGAAAGTCTCGGGGAGACCCAGTACTTC. Protein product: CASSESLGETQYF.